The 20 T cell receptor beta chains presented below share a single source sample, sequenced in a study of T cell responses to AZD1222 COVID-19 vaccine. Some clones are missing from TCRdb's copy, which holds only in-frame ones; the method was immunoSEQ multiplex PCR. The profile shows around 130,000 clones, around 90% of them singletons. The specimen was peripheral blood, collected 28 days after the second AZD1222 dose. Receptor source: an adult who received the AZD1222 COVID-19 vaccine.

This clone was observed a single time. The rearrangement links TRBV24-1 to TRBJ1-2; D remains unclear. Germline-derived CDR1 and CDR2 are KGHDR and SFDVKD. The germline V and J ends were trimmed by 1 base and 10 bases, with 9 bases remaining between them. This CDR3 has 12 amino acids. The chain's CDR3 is CATSDLTEDYTF. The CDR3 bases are TGTGCCACCAGTGATTTAACAGAGGACTACACCTTC.

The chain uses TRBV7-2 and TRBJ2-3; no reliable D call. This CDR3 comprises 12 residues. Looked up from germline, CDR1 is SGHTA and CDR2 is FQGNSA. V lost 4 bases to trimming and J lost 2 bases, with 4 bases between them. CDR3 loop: CASSYTTDTQYF. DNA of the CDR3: TGTGCCAGCAGCTACACCACAGATACGCAGTATTTT.

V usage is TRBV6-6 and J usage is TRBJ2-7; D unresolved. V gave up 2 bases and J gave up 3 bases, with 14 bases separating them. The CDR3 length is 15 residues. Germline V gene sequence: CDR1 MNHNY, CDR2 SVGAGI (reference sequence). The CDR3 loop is CASSYQHQSLYEQYF. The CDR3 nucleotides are TGTGCCAGCAGTTACCAACATCAAAGCCTCTACGAGCAGTACTTC.

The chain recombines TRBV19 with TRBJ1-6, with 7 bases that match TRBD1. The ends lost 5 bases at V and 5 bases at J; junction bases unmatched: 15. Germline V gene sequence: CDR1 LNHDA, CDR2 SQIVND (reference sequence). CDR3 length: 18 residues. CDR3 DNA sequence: TGTGCCAGTAGTCCAGTTGCGAGTTCGACAGGGAATAATTCACCCCTCCACTTT. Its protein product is CASSPVASSTGNNSPLHF. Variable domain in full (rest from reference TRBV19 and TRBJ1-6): DGGITQSPKYLFRKEGQNVTLSCEQNLNHDAMYWYRQDPGQGLRLIYYSQIVNDFQKGDIAEGYSVSREKKESFPLTVTSAQKNPTAFYLCASSPVASSTGNNSPLHFGNGTRLTVT.

The CDR3 DNA sequence: TGTGCCAGCAGCCCTGGGGGACAGATACAAGAGACCCAGTACTTC. Translated, it gives CASSPGGQIQETQYF. J is TRBJ2-5 and V is TRBV27, with TRBD1 identical over 7 bases. Germline CDR1 reads MNHEY; CDR2 reads SMNVEV (reference sequence). The ends lost 6 bases at V and 2 bases at J; junction bases unmatched: 9. The CDR3 loop spans 15 amino acids.

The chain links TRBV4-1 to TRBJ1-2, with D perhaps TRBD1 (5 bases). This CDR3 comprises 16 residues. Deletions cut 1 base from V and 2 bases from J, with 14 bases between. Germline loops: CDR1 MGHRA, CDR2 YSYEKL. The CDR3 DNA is TGCGCCAGCAGCCAAGCAGGGCCCCAGGGAAACTATGGCTACACCTTC. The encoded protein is CASSQAGPQGNYGYTF.

This chain's CDR3 is CASSLGLEFNQPQHF. CDR3 bases: TGTGCCAGCAGTTTAGGCCTTGAATTCAATCAGCCCCAGCATTTT. This sequence joins TRBV28 and TRBJ1-5; the D is unclear. Trimming removed 2 bases from V and 3 bases from J, with 11 bases in between. Germline assignment: CDR1 MDHEN and CDR2 SYDVKM. This CDR3 is 15 amino acids long.

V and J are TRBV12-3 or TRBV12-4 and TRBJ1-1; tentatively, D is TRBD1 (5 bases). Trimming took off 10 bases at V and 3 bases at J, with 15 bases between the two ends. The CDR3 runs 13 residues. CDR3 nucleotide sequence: TGTGCCACCGGGGGTTTGGAAGACACTGAAGCTTTCTTT. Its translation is CATGGLEDTEAFF.

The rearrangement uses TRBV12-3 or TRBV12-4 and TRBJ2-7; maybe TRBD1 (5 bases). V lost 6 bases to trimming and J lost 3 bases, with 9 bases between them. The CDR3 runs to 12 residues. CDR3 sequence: CASSRTNYEQYF. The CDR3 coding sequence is TGTGCCAGCAGCCGGACAAACTACGAGCAGTACTTC.

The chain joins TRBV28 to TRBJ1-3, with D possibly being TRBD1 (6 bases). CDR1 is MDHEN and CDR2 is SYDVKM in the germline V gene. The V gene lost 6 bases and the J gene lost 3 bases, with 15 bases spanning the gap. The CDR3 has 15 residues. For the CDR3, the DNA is TGTGCCAGCAGCGAGGACAGCCTATTTGGAAACACCATATATTTT. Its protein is CASSEDSLFGNTIYF.

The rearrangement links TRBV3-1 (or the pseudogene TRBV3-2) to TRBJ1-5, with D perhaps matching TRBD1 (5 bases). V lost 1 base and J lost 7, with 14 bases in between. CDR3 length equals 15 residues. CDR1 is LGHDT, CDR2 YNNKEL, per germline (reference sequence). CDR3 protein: CASSQGPGPGQPQHF. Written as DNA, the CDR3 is TGTGCCAGCAGCCAAGGGCCCGGACCAGGGCAGCCCCAGCATTTT.

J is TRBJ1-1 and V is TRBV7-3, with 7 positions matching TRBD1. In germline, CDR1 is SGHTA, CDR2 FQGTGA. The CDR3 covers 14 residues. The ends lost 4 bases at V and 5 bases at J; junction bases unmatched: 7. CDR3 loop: CASSSQGVGTEAFF. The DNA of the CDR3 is TGTGCCAGCAGCTCCCAGGGGGTTGGGACTGAAGCTTTCTTT.

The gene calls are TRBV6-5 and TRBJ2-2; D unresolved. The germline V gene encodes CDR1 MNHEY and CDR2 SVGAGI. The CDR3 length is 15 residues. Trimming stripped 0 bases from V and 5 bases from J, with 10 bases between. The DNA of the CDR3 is TGTGCCAGCAGTTACTCGATTGGGAATACCGGGGAGCTGTTTTTT. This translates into CASSYSIGNTGELFF.

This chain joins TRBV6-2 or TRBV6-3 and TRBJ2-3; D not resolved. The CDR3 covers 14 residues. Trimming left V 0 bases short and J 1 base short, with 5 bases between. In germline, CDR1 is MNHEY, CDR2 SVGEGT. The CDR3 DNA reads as TGTGCCAGCAGTTACTCCGACCGCACAGATACGCAGTATTTT. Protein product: CASSYSDRTDTQYF.

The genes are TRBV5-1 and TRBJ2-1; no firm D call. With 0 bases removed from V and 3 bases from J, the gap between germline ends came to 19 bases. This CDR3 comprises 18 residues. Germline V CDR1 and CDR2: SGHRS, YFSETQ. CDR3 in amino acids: CASSLAGGQITRYNEQFF. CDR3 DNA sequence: TGCGCCAGCAGCTTGGCCGGCGGCCAAATAACCCGCTACAATGAGCAGTTCTTC.

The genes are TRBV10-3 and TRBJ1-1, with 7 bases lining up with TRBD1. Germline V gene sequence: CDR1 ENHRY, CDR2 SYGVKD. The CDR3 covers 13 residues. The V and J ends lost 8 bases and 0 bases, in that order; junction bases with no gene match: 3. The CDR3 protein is CAILGQMNTEAFF. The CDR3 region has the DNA TGTGCCATCTTGGGACAGATGAACACTGAAGCTTTCTTT.

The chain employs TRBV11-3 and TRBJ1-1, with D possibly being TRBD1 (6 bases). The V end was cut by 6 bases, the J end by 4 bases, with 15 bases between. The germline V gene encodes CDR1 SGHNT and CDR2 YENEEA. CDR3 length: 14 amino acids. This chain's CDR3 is CASRFGGEGTEAFF. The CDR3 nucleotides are TGTGCCAGCAGATTCGGGGGCGAGGGCACTGAAGCTTTCTTT.

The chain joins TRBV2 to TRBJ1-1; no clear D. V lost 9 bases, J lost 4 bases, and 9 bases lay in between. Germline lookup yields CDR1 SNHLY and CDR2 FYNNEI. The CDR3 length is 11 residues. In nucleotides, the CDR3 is TGTGCCAGTTTGGGTTCCACTGAAGCTTTCTTT. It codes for CASLGSTEAFF.

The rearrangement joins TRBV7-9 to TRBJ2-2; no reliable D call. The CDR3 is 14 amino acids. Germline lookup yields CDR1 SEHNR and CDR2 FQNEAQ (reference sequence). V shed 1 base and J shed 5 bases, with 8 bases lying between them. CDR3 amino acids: CASSLVGGTGELFF. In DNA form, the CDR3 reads TGTGCCAGCAGCTTAGTGGGCGGTACCGGGGAGCTGTTTTTT.

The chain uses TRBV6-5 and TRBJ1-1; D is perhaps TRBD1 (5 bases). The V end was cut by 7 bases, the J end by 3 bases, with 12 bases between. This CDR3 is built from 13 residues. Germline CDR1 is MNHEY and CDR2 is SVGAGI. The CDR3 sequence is CASTVQGDTEAFF. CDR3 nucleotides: TGTGCCAGCACCGTTCAGGGAGACACTGAAGCTTTCTTT.